Below, 18 T cell receptor beta chains from the same sample are listed, as sequenced in a study of PD-L1 blockade in urothelial cancer. TCRdb's copy holds only in-frame clones and misses some; the assay was immunoSEQ multiplex PCR. The sample lists 100,000 to 150,000 clones; 86% were seen once. Time point specified: peripheral blood 6 weeks after treatment start. The starting material was PBMCs, obtained around atezolizumab (anti-PD-L1) treatment. All receptors come from a man aged 50 to 59 with urothelial cancer.

This chain links TRBV19 with TRBJ2-2; TRBD1 agrees at 9 bases. Germline V gene sequence: CDR1 LNHDA, CDR2 SQIVND (reference sequence). The CDR3 has 15 amino acids. J was trimmed by 3 bases and V by 4 bases; bases with no gene match: 3. In nucleotides, the CDR3 is TGTGCCAGTAGTAAGGACAGGGGCCACACCGGGGAGCTGTTTTTT. This gives the protein CASSKDRGHTGELFF.

The chain uses TRBV6-6 and TRBJ1-1, with D tentatively TRBD1 (5 bases). CDR3 length equals 12 residues. Trimming took 0 bases from V and 7 from J, leaving 6 bases between them. CDR1 and CDR2 from the germline V gene are MNHNY and SVGAGI (reference sequence). The CDR3 nucleotides are TGTGCCAGCAGTTACTCAGACAGTGAAGCTTTCTTT. This gives the protein CASSYSDSEAFF.

J is TRBJ1-6 and V is TRBV9; D gene uncertain. With 4 bases removed from V and 7 bases from J, the gap between germline ends came to 9 bases. Germline CDR1 reads SGDLS; CDR2 reads YYNGEE. The CDR3 covers 13 residues. CDR3 residues: CASSTNINSPLHF. The CDR3 DNA sequence: TGTGCCAGCAGCACGAACATAAATTCACCCCTCCACTTT.

CDR3 coding DNA: TGTGCCAGCAGTGAAGCGGGGGCTAGCGGCCAAGAGACCCAGTACTTC. It yields the protein CASSEAGASGQETQYF. The V gene is TRBV6-1, the J gene TRBJ2-5; D perhaps matches TRBD2 (7 bases). This CDR3 is built from 16 residues. V gave up 0 bases and J gave up 1 base, with 12 bases separating them. Germline CDR1 MNHNS, CDR2 SASEGT.

This rearrangement joins TRBV19 to TRBJ2-7; TRBD2 is a possible D gene (6 bases). The germline CDR1 and CDR2 sequences are LNHDA and SQIVND (reference sequence). This CDR3 is built from 19 residues. Deletions cut 4 bases from V and 3 bases from J, with 28 bases between. CDR3 sequence reads: CASSTRHFGGDSQVYEQYF. DNA for the CDR3: TGTGCCAGTAGTACCCGACATTTTGGAGGGGACTCTCAAGTCTACGAGCAGTACTTC.

This CDR3 reads CASSSIPGQQETQYF. CDR3 nucleotide sequence: TGTGCCAGCAGCTCGATTCCGGGACAGCAAGAGACCCAGTACTTC. The chain combines TRBV28 with TRBJ2-5; the match to TRBD1 covers 7 bases. After removal of 6 bases from V and 2 bases from J, the junction contained 9 bases not matched to a gene. Germline CDR1 reads MDHEN; CDR2 reads SYDVKM. The CDR3 totals 15 residues.

The genes are TRBV6-6 and TRBJ2-3, with 8 bases that match TRBD2. V was clipped by 6 bases and J by 7 bases; unmatched bases: 12. The CDR3 has 15 residues. CDR1 is MNHNY and CDR2 is SVGAGI in the germline V gene (reference sequence). The CDR3 loop is CASSLSGSLANTQYF. As DNA, the CDR3 is TGTGCCAGCAGCCTGAGCGGGAGTCTGGCAAATACGCAGTATTTT.

V and J are TRBV19 and TRBJ2-3; TRBD2 matches at 12 bases. This CDR3 spans 16 amino acids. The ends lost 4 bases at V and 4 bases at J; junction bases unmatched: 6. The V gene's germline CDR1 is LNHDA and CDR2 SQIVND (reference sequence). The CDR3 DNA follows: TGTGCCAGTAGTAACTTCGGACTAGCGGGACCAGATACGCAGTATTTT. The encoded protein is CASSNFGLAGPDTQYF.

The V gene is TRBV6-1, the J gene TRBJ1-1, with 9 bases fitting TRBD1. V shed 5 bases, J shed 5 bases, and the junction held 6 bases outside the gene matches. The CDR3 contains 14 residues. Per germline, CDR1 MNHNS and CDR2 SASEGT. CDR3 sequence (DNA): TGTGCCAGCAGTCAAGGGACAGGGAATACTGAAGCTTTCTTT. This codes for CASSQGTGNTEAFF.

V is TRBV4-2 and J is TRBJ2-3, with 14 bases lining up with TRBD2. Losses at the gene ends were 3 bases for V and 0 bases for J; bases not matched to a gene: 17. Germline V CDR1 and CDR2: LGHNA, YNFKEQ. This CDR3 has 22 residues. The CDR3: CASSHSLGTSGRRKWSTDTQYF. CDR3 DNA: TGTGCCAGCAGCCATAGTCTCGGGACTAGCGGGAGACGAAAATGGAGCACAGATACGCAGTATTTT.

The chain employs TRBV6-5 and TRBJ2-2, with D possibly being TRBD2 (6 bases). The CDR3 consists of 16 residues. V was pared by 2 bases and J by 0 bases, with 10 bases between. Germline V gene lookup returns CDR1 MNHEY and CDR2 SVGAGI. DNA for the CDR3: TGTGCCAGCAGTTACGGGCTAGCGACGAACACCGGGGAGCTGTTTTTT. It is translated as CASSYGLATNTGELFF.

The J gene is TRBJ2-3, the V gene TRBV6-8; TRBD1 might be the D (5 bases). Trimming took off 3 bases at V and 2 bases at J, with 18 bases between the two ends. CDR1 MNHGY and CDR2 SAAAGT come from the germline V gene. This CDR3 is built from 17 residues. The CDR3 nucleotides read TGTGCCAGCAGTTATAAGCAGGGCCGAAGCTTCACAGATACGCAGTATTTT. Protein product: CASSYKQGRSFTDTQYF.

The V call is TRBV5-4, the J call TRBJ2-1; 8 bases match TRBD1. This CDR3 is built from 13 residues. J was trimmed by 5 bases and V by 6 bases; bases with no gene match: 4. Germline CDR1 and CDR2: SGHNT and YYREEE (reference sequence). In DNA, the CDR3 is TGTGCCAGCACCAGGACAGGGAACAATGAGCAGTTCTTC. It specifies CASTRTGNNEQFF.

This chain joins TRBV11-2 and TRBJ2-2; tentatively, D is TRBD1 (6 bases). V gave up 5 bases and J gave up 5 bases, with 18 bases separating them. This CDR3 region has 16 residues. Germline V gene lookup returns CDR1 SGHAT and CDR2 FQNNGV. The CDR3 DNA reads TGTGCCAGCAGCGCCACAGGACAGATAGAGACCGGGGAGCTGTTTTTT. Protein: CASSATGQIETGELFF.

V usage is TRBV5-1 and J usage is TRBJ1-4; D is unclear. The CDR3 is 15 residues long. The V end lost 0 bases, the J end lost 0 bases, and 6 bases lay between the germline ends. Germline lookup yields CDR1 SGHRS and CDR2 YFSETQ. The CDR3 protein is CASSLGHATNEKLFF. The CDR3 DNA is TGCGCCAGCAGCTTGGGACACGCAACTAATGAAAAACTGTTTTTT.

The chain is built from TRBV5-6 and TRBJ1-1; a weak D match, TRBD1 (5 bases). This CDR3 spans 12 amino acids. Germline V gene sequence: CDR1 SGHDT, CDR2 YYEEEE. V was cut by 5 bases and J by 4 bases, with 9 bases left in between. The CDR3 is CASRGVGTEAFF. CDR3 sequence (DNA): TGTGCCAGCAGAGGGGTTGGCACTGAAGCTTTCTTT.

The chain couples TRBV6-4 to TRBJ2-3; 8 bases are shared with TRBD2. V was pared by 9 bases and J by 6 bases, with 2 bases of the junction left unmatched. The CDR3 runs 11 residues. Germline V CDR1 and CDR2: MRHNA, SNTAGT. In nucleotides, the CDR3 is TGTGCCAGGGGACTAGAGGATACGCAGTATTTT. The encoded protein is CARGLEDTQYF.

This clone appeared a few times. The rearrangement links TRBV19 to TRBJ2-3; TRBD2 agrees at 7 bases. The CDR3 spans 15 residues. Germline assignment: CDR1 LNHDA and CDR2 SQIVND (reference sequence). V shed 5 bases, J shed 2 bases, and the junction held 7 bases outside the gene matches. CDR3 amino acids: CASSPGGYFTDTQYF. The DNA of the CDR3 is TGTGCCAGTAGTCCGGGAGGATACTTCACAGATACGCAGTATTTT.